This T cell receptor (beta chain) was retrieved from a study of naive and memory T cell subsets (TCRdb year 2017). For the wider study: The study applied an open-source, UMI-based TCR alpha and beta sequencing pipeline to sorted naive and memory peripheral blood T cell subsets. RNA was DNase-treated and reverse transcribed with TCR constant-region primers, mostly using SuperScript III. Complete agreement was observed between the functional CMV T cell responses and the IgG serology results.

Relative to germline, V is 3 bases shorter and J is 10 bases shorter, with 4 bases between their ends. From cysteine to phenylalanine, the CDR3 is 10 amino acids long. The entry retains the CDR3 DNA only, 30 bases that are in frame from base 1. Comment on this clonotype: Its specific antigen is unknown. Base qualities are missing; no much larger clone stands one base away.

The library was generated by UMI-ligation and nested PCR. The beta constant-region primer was an equimolar mix of two oligonucleotides covering both TRBC1 and TRBC2. A single-stranded oligonucleotide bearing the SP2 primer plus a 12-nucleotide UMI was ligated onto the 3' end of the cDNA by T4 RNA ligase 1. The ligated cDNA went through four rounds of PCR with nested alpha and beta constant-region primers together with the SP2 primer. Incubation of the ligation reaction lasted 20-24 hours at 16 degrees C. To avoid over-amplification, PCR2 was usually performed as a SYBR Green qPCR and halted once a predetermined threshold was reached. Agencourt AMPure XP magnetic beads were used for all purifications after the first. Library amounts were measured by Qubit and library quality was assessed on a TapeStation, where the main peak was expected at around 650 bp. The pooled libraries were sequenced on an Illumina MiSeq using v2 2x251 paired-end kits, which usually yielded roughly 0.85-2.3 million reads per sample. Each sample was pooled at about 4 nM, and roughly 4.5-7% PhiX was included to help cluster recognition. For the original study's pipeline: V and J genes were assigned to Demultiplexor-processed FASTQ reads by Decombinator through tag matching, with a single base-pair mismatch being allowed. Collapsinator used UMIs to correct both sequencing errors and frequency errors arising from PCR heterogeneity. TCRs were translated and CDR3s were extracted from the conserved cysteine to the FGXG phenylalanine by CDR3Translator, with non-productive sequences being flagged. Gini, Shannon entropy and inverse Simpson indices were calculated on repertoires that had been subsampled to equal numbers of UMI-defined TCRs. Within the linear range, a power law was fitted to clonotype abundance distributions using maximum likelihood. For one naive CD8 sample, the pipeline and MIGEC produced similar UMI counts, unique TCR numbers and clonal distributions. One analysis removed from the naive repertoire any naive TCRs that were also present in any memory subset from the same donor. The repertoires were searched for 6,000 to 9,500 CMV-associated CDR3 sequences that had been compiled from VDJdb and a published dataset. The public reads were reanalyzed by TCRdb: fastp trimming at Q25, MiXCR alignment, in-frame beta chains only. Here each entry gathers all rows of one CDR3 protein and keeps the most common genes and DNA. Clone size and V and J calls follow TCRdb, not the original study. In all, the sample holds 140,000 to 150,000 distinct CDR3 sequences, and more than 15% of those were seen once. Jointly, the top ten make up approximately 0.15% of the sample.

Separate amplification of TCR alpha and beta chain libraries was performed from the second PCR step onward. CMV status of each donor was established by measuring IFNgamma production from CD4+ T cells after fresh PBMCs were stimulated overnight with CMV viral lysate. CD4 T cells were positively selected using Miltenyi beads, after which CD8 T cells were positively selected from the CD4-negative fraction. After staining for CD3, CD4, CD8, CD45RA, CD27 and a live/dead dye, cells were sorted on a BD Aria II into four subsets based on CD45RA and CD27. A few healthy volunteers provided blood, and each donor's sample was split into CD4 and CD8 T cells and then further divided into four differentiation subsets. Roughly 120 ml of peripheral blood was collected from each donor, and PBMC were isolated from the blood using Ficoll-Paque PLUS density-gradient centrifugation. The sorted cells were lysed in RLT buffer, after which RNA was extracted using a Qiagen RNeasy kit and kept at -80 degrees C.

Summary of the overall study and its limitations: Clonotypes were defined as single alpha or beta chain sequences, not paired alpha/beta receptors. In both CD4 and CD8 cells, a rise in Gini index and a fall in Shannon and inverse Simpson diversity were observed from naive through CM, EM and EMRA. After error correction, only a single occurrence was seen for over 85% of naive TCR sequences, so much steeper abundance distributions were produced than in memory subsets. TCR abundance followed a power law with an exponent that was different for naive and memory subsets but consistent across the three individuals. A few larger clonotypes were present in naive repertoires, particularly the CD8 repertoires, and these clonotypes were possibly memory cells re-expressing CD45RA. No ground truth was available to validate the repertoire findings for the naive and memory subsets. RNA-based TCR counts may be affected by expression changes linked to T cell activation and differentiation.

The source of this sequence is a human donor in good health. In this chain, TRBV12-3 or TRBV12-4 is recombined with TRBJ2-4; the D gene cannot be named for sure. Sequenced input: naive CD4+ T cells from blood. This specimen's cell subset or site label, per the study, means: naive T cells, CD45RA high CD27+. CDR3 protein: CASSLEIQYF. The DNA is as follows: TGTGCCAGCAGTTTGGAAATTCAGTACTTC.